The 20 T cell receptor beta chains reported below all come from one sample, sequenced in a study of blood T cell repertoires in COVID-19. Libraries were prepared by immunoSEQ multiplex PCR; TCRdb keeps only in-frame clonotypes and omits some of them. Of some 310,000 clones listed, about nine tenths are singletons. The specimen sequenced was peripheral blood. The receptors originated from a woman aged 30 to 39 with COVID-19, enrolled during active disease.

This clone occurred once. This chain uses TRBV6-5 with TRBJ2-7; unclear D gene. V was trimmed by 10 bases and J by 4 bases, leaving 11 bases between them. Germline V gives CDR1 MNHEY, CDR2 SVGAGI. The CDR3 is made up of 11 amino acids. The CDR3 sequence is CAISETYEQYF. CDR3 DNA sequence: TGTGCCATTTCGGAGACTTACGAGCAGTACTTC.

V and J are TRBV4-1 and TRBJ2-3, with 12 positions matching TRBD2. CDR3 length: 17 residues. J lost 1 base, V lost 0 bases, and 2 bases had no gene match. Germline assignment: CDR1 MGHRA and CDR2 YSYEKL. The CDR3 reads CASSQEASGRGTDTQYF. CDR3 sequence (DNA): TGCGCCAGCAGCCAAGAGGCTAGCGGGAGGGGCACAGATACGCAGTATTTT.

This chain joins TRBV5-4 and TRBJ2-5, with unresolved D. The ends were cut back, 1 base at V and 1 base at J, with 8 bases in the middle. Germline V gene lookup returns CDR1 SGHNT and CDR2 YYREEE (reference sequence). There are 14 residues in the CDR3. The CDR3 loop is CASSLSTFQETQYF. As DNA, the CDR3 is TGTGCCAGCAGCTTGTCGACTTTCCAAGAGACCCAGTACTTC.

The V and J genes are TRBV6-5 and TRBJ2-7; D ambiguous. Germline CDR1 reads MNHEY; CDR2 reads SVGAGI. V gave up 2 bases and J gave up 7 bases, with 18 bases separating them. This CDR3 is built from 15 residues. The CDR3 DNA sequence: TGTGCCAGCAGTTACGACGAGATGGCCGGAGTGGAGCAGTACTTC. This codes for CASSYDEMAGVEQYF.

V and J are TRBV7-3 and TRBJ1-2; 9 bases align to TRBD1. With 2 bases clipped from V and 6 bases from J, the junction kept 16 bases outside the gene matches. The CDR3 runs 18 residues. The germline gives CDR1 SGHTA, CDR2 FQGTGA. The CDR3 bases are TGTGCCAGCAGCTTACTTGGGGGAAGGACAGGGGTTGTCGATGGCTACACCTTC. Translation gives CASSLLGGRTGVVDGYTF. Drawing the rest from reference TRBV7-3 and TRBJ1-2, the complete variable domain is GAGVSQTPSNKVTEKGKYVELRCDPISGHTALYWYRQSLGQGPEFLIYFQGTGAADDSGLPNDRFFAVRPEGSVSTLKIQRTERGDSAVYLCASSLLGGRTGVVDGYTFGSGTRLTVV.

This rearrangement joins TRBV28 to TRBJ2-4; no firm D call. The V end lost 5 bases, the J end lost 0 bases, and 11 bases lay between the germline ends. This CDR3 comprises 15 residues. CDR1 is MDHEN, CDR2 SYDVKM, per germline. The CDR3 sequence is CASSTPRLAKNIQYF. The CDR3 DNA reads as TGTGCCAGCAGTACCCCCAGATTAGCCAAAAACATTCAGTACTTC.

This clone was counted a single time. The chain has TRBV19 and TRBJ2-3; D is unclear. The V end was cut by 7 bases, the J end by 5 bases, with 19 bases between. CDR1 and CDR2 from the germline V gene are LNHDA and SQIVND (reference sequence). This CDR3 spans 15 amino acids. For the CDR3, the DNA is TGTGCCAGTACCCCAGCGCACACTCACCAAGATACGCAGTATTTT. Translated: CASTPAHTHQDTQYF. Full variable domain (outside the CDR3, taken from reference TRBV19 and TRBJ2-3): DGGITQSPKYLFRKEGQNVTLSCEQNLNHDAMYWYRQDPGQGLRLIYYSQIVNDFQKGDIAEGYSVSREKKESFPLTVTSAQKNPTAFYLCASTPAHTHQDTQYFGPGTRLTVL.

The CDR3 DNA follows: TGTGCCAGTAGTATCGGTCAGGGTGTGAACACTGAAGCTTTCTTT. Its protein is CASSIGQGVNTEAFF. This chain uses TRBV19 with TRBJ1-1; a weak D match, TRBD1 (5 bases). The CDR3 is made up of 15 amino acids. V lost 3 bases and J 0 bases, leaving 11 bases between the germline ends. Per germline, CDR1 LNHDA and CDR2 SQIVND (reference sequence).

CDR3 sequence: CASSSERDRLNSPLHF. The CDR3 DNA reads as TGTGCCAGTAGTTCCGAACGGGACAGACTAAATTCACCCCTCCACTTT. The chain combines TRBV19 with TRBJ1-6; 7 bases fit TRBD1. Germline V gene lookup returns CDR1 LNHDA and CDR2 SQIVND (reference sequence). With V trimmed by 5 bases and J by 7 bases, 11 bases remained unmatched. The CDR3 sequence is 16 residues long.

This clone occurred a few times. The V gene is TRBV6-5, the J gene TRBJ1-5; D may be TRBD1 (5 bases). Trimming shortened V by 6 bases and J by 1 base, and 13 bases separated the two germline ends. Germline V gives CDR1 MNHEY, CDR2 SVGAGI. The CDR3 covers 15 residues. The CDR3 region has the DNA TGTGCCAGCAGCCCCACCGGGGGAAGCAATCAGCCCCAGCATTTT. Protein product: CASSPTGGSNQPQHF.

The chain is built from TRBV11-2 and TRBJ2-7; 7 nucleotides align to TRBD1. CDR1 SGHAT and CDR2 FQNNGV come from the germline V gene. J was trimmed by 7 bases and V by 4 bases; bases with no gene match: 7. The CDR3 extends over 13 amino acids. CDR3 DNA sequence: TGTGCCAGCAGCTCAGACAGGGTTGGGGAGCAGTACTTC. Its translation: CASSSDRVGEQYF.

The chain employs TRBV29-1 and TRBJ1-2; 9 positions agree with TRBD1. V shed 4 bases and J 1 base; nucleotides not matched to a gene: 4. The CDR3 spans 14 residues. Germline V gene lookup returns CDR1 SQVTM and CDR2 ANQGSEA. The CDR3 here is CSVGEGQGNYGYTF. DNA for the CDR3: TGCAGCGTTGGAGAGGGACAGGGTAACTATGGCTACACCTTC.

The CDR3 region is CASRAAGPYEQYF. The CDR3 DNA follows: TGTGCCAGCAGGGCGGCGGGCCCCTACGAGCAGTACTTC. The chain uses TRBV2 and TRBJ2-7; D is possibly TRBD2 (5 bases). The CDR3 is made up of 13 amino acids. Germline lookup yields CDR1 SNHLY and CDR2 FYNNEI. The V end was cut by 6 bases, the J end by 2 bases, with 11 bases between.

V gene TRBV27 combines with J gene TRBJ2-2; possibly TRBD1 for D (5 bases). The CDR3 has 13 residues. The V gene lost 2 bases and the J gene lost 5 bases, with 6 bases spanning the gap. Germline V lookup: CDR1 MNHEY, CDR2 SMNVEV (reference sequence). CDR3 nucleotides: TGTGCCAGCAGTTTACAGGGTACCGGGGAGCTGTTTTTT. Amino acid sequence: CASSLQGTGELFF.

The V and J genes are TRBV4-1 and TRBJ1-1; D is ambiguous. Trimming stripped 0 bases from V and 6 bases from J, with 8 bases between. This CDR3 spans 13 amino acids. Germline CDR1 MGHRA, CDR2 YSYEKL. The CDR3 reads CASSQENIPEAFF. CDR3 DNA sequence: TGCGCCAGCAGCCAAGAAAATATCCCTGAAGCTTTCTTT.

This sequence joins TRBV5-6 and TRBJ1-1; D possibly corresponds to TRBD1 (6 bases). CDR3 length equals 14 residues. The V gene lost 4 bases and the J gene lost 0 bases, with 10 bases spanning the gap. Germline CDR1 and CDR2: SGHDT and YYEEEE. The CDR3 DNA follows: TGTGCCAGCAGCCCCAGGGGCCTGAACACTGAAGCTTTCTTT. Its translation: CASSPRGLNTEAFF. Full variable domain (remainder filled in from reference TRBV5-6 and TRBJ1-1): DAGVTQSPTHLIKTRGQQVTLRCSPKSGHDTVSWYQQALGQGPQFIFQYYEEEERQRGNFPDRFSGHQFPNYSSELNVNALLLGDSALYLCASSPRGLNTEAFFGQGTRLTVV.

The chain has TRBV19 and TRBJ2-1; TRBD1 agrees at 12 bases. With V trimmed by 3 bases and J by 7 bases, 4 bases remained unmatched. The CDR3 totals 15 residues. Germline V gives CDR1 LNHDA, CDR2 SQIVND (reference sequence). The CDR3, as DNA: TGTGCCAGTAGTATCGGGACAGGGGGCGAGAATGAGCAGTTCTTC. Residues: CASSIGTGGENEQFF.

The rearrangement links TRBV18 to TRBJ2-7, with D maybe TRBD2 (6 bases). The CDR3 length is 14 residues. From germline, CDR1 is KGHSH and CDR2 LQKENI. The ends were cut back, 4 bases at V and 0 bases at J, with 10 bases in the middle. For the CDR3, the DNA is TGTGCCAGCTCACGGGACTCATCCTCCTACGAGCAGTACTTC. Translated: CASSRDSSSYEQYF.

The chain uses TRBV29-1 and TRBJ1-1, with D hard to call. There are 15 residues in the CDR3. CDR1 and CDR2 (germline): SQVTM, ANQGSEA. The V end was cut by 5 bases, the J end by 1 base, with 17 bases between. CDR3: CSVPYKGGRNTEAFF. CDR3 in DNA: TGCAGCGTTCCCTACAAAGGCGGAAGGAACACTGAAGCTTTCTTT.

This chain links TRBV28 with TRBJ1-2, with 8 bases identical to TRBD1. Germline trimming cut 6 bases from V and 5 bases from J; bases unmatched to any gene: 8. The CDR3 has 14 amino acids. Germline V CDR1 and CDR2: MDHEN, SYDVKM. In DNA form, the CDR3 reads TGTGCCAGCAGCTACGGACAGGGATGGTATGGCTACACCTTC. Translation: CASSYGQGWYGYTF.